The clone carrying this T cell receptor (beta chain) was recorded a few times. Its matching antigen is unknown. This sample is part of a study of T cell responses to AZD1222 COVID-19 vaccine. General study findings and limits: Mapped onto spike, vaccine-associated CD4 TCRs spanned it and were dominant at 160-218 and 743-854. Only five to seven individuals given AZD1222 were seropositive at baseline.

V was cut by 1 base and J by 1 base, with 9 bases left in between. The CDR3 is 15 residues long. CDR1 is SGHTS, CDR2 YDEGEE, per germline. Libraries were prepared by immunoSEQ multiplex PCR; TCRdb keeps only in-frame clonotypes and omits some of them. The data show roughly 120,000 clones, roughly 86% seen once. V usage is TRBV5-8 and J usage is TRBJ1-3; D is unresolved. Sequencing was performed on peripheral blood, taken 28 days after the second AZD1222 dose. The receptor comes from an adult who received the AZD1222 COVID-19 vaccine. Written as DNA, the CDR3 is TGTGCCAGCAGCTTGTCGGACCGATCTGGAAACACCATATATTTT. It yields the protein CASSLSDRSGNTIYF.